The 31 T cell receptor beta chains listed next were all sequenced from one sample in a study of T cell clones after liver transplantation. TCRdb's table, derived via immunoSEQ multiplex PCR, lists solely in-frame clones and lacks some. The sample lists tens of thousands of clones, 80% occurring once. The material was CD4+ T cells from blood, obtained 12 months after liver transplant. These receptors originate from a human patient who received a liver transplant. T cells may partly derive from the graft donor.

The CDR3 spells CASSQVLAGAYEQYF. The CDR3 region has the DNA TGCGCCAGCAGCCAAGTCCTAGCGGGGGCCTACGAGCAGTACTTC. The chain employs TRBV4-3 and TRBJ2-7; 10 bases map to TRBD2. With V trimmed by 1 base and J by 2 bases, 2 bases remained unmatched. Looked up from germline, CDR1 is LGHNA and CDR2 is YSLEER. This CDR3 comprises 15 residues.

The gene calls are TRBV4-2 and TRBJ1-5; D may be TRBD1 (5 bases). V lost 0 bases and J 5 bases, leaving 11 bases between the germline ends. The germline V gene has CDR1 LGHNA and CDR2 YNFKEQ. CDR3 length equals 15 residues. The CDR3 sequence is CASSQDRQPHQPQHF. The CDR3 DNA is TGTGCCAGCAGCCAAGATAGACAGCCCCATCAGCCCCAGCATTTT.

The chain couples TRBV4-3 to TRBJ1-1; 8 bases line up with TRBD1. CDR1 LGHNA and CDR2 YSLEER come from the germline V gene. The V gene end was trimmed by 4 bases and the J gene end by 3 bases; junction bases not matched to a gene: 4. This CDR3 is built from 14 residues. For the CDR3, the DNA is TGCGCCAGCAGCCGAATGACAGGGGACACTGAAGCTTTCTTT. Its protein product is CASSRMTGDTEAFF.

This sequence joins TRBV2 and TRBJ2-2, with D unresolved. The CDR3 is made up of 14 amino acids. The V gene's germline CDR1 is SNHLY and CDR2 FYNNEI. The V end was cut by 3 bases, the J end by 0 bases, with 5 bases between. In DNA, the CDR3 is TGTGCCAGCAGTGAGAACGCGAACACCGGGGAGCTGTTTTTT. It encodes CASSENANTGELFF.

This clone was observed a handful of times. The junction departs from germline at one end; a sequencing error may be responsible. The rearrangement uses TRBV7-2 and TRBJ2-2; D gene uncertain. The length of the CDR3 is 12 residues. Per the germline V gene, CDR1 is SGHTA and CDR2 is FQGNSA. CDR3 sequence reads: CASSFITWELFF. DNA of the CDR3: TGTGCCAGCAGCTTCATCACCTGGGAGCTGTTTTTT.

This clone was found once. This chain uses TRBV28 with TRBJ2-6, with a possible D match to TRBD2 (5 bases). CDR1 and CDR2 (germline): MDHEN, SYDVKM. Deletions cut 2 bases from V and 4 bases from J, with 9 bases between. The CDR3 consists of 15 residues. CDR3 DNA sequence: TGTGCCAGCAGTTTAAGGAGGTCGGGGGCCAACGTCCTGACTTTC. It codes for CASSLRRSGANVLTF.

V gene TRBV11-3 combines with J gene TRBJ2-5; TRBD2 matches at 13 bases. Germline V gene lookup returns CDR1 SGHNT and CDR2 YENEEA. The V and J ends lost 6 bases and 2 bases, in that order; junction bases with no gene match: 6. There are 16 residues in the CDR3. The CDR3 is CASSPGTSGKQETQYF. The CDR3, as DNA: TGTGCCAGCAGTCCCGGGACTAGCGGGAAACAAGAGACCCAGTACTTC.

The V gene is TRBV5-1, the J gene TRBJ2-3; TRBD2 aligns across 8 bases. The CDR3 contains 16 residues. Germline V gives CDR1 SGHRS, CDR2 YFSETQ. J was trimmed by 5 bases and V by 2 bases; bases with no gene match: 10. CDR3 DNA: TGCGCCAGCAGCTTACAACCGGGACTAGGGATAGATACGCAGTATTTT. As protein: CASSLQPGLGIDTQYF.

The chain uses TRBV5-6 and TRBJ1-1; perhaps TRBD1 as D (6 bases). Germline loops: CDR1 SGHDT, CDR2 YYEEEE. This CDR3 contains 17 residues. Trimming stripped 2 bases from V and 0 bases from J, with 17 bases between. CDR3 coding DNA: TGTGCCAGCAGCTTCGGGGGGCGCGTGACGATGAACACTGAAGCTTTCTTT. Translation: CASSFGGRVTMNTEAFF.

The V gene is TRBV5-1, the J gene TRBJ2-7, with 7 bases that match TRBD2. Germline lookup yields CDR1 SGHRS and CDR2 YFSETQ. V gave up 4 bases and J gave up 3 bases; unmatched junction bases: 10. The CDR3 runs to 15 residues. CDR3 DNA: TGCGCCAGCAGCCGTAACACCGGGGGGATCTACGAGCAGTACTTC. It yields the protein CASSRNTGGIYEQYF.

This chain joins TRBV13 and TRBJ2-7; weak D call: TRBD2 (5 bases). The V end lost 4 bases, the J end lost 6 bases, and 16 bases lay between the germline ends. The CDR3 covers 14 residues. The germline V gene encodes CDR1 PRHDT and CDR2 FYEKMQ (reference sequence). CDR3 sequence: CASSSWSGLREQYF. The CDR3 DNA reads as TGTGCCAGCAGCTCATGGTCGGGATTGCGCGAGCAGTACTTC.

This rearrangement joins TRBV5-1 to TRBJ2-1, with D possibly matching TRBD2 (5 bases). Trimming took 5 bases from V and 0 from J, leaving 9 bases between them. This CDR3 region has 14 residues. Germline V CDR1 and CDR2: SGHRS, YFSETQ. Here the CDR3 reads CASRVASSYNEQFF. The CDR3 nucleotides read TGCGCCAGCAGAGTAGCGAGCTCCTACAATGAGCAGTTCTTC.

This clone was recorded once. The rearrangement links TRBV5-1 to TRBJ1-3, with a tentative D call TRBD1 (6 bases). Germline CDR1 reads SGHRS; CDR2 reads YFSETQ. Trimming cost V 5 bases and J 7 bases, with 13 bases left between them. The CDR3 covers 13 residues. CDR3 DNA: TGCGCCAGCAGAGACCTCCAGGGGAACACCATATATTTT. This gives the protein CASRDLQGNTIYF. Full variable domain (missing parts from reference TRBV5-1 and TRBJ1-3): KAGVTQTPRYLIKTRGQQVTLSCSPISGHRSVSWYQQTPGQGLQFLFEYFSETQRNKGNFPGRFSGRQFSNSRSEMNVSTLELGDSALYLCASRDLQGNTIYFGEGSWLTVV.

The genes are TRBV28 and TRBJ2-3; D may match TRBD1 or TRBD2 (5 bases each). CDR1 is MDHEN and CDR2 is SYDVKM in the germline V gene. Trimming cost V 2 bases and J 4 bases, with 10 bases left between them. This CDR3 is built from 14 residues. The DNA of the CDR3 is TGTGCCAGCAGTTTAGTGGGGGTACCAGATACGCAGTATTTT. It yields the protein CASSLVGVPDTQYF. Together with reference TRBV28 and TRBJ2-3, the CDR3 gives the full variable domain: DVKVTQSSRYLVKRTGEKVFLECVQDMDHENMFWYRQDPGLGLRLIYFSYDVKMKEKGDIPEGYSVSREKKERFSLILESASTNQTSMYLCASSLVGVPDTQYFGPGTRLTVL.

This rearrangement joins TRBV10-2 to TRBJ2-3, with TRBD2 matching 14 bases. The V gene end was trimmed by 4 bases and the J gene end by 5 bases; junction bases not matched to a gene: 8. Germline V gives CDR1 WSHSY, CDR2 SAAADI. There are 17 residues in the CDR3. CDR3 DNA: TGCGCCAGCAGTGCAACACCGGGACTAGCGGGAGTAGATACGCAGTATTTT. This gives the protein CASSATPGLAGVDTQYF.

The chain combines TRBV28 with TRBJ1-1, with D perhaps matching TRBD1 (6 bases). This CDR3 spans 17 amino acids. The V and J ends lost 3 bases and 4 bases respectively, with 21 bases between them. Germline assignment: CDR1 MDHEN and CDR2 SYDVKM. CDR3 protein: CASSFNEWGAVFTEAFF. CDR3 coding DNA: TGTGCCAGCAGTTTTAATGAATGGGGGGCGGTTTTCACTGAAGCTTTCTTT.

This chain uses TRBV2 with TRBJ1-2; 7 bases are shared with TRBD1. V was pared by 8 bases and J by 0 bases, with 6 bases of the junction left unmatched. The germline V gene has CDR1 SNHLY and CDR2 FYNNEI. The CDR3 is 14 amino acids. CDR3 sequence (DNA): TGTGCCAGCCTTAGAGGGGGCCCTAACTATGGCTACACCTTC. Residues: CASLRGGPNYGYTF.

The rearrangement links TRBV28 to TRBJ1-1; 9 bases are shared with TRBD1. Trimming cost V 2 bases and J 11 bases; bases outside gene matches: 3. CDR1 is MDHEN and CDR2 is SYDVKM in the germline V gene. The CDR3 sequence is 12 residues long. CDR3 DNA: TGTGCCAGCAGTTTAAGGACAGGGGTCGCTTTCTTT. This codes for CASSLRTGVAFF.

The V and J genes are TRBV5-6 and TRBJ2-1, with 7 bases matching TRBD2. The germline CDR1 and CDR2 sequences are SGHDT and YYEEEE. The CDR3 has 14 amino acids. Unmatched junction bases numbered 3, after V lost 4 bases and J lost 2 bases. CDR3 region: CASSLGRAYNEQFF. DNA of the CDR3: TGTGCCAGCAGCCTTGGGAGGGCCTACAATGAGCAGTTCTTC.

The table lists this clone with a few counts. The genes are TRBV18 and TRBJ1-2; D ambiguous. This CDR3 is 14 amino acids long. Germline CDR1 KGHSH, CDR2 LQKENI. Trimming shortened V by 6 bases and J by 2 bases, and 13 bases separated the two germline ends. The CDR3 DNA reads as TGTGCCAGCTCCCGTCATCCGCTCAACTATGGCTACACCTTC. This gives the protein CASSRHPLNYGYTF.

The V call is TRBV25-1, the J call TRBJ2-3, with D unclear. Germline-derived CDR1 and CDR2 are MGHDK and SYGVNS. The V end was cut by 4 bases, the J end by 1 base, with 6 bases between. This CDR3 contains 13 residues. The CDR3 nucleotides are TGTGCCAGCAGTGTGACCGGCACAGATACGCAGTATTTT. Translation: CASSVTGTDTQYF.

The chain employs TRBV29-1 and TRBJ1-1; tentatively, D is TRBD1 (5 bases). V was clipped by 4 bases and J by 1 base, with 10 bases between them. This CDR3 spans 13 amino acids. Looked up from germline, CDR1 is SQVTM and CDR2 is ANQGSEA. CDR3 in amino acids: CSVVRGANTEAFF. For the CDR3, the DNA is TGCAGCGTTGTGCGGGGCGCGAACACTGAAGCTTTCTTT.

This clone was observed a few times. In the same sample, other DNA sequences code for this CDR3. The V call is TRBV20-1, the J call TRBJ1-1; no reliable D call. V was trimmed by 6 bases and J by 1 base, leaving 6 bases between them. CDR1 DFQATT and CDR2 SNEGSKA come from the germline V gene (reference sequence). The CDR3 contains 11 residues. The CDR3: CSASGNTEAFF. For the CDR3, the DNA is TGCAGTGCATCCGGGAACACTGAAGCTTTCTTT.

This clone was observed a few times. As DNA, the CDR3 is TGCGCCAGCAGCCCGGCGGGAAGGTTGTCCATGAACACTGAAGCTTTCTTT. This encodes CASSPAGRLSMNTEAFF. This chain links TRBV5-1 with TRBJ1-1; D is unresolved. The CDR3 is 17 residues long. Trimming left V 4 bases short and J 0 bases short, with 19 bases between. Germline V CDR1 and CDR2: SGHRS, YFSETQ.

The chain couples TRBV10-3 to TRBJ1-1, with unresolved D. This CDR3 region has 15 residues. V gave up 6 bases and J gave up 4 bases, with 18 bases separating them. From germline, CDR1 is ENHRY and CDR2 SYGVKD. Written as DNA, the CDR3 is TGTGCCATCAGCGACACGGATGGCCCGACCACTGAAGCTTTCTTT. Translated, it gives CAISDTDGPTTEAFF.

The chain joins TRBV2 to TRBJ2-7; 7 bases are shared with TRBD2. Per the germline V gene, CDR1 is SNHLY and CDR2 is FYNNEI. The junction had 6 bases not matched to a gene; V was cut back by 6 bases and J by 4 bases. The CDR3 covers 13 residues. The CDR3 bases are TGTGCCAGCAGCGGAGGACTAGTGTACGAGCAGTACTTC. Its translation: CASSGGLVYEQYF. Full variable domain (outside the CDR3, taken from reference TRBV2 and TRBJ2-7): EPEVTQTPSHQVTQMGQEVILRCVPISNHLYFYWYRQILGQKVEFLVSFYNNEISEKSEIFDDQFSVERPDGSNFTLKIRSTKLEDSAMYFCASSGGLVYEQYFGPGTRLTVT.

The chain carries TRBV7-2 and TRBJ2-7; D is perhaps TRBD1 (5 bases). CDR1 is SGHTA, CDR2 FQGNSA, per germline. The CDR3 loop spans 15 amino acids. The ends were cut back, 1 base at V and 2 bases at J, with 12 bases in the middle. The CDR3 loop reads CASSLESGKAYEQYF. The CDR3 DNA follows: TGTGCCAGCAGCTTAGAATCAGGGAAAGCCTACGAGCAGTACTTC. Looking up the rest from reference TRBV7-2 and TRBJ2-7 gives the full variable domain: GAGVSQSPSNKVTEKGKDVELRCDPISGHTALYWYRQSLGQGLEFLIYFQGNSAPDKSGLPSDRFSAERTGGSVSTLTIQRTQQEDSAVYLCASSLESGKAYEQYFGPGTRLTVT.

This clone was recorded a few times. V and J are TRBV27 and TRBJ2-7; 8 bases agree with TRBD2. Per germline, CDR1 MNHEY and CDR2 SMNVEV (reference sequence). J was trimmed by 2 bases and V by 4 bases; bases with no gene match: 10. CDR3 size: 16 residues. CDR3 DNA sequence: TGTGCCAGCAGTTCCCAAAGAGCGGGAGCCCCCTACGAGCAGTACTTC. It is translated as CASSSQRAGAPYEQYF.

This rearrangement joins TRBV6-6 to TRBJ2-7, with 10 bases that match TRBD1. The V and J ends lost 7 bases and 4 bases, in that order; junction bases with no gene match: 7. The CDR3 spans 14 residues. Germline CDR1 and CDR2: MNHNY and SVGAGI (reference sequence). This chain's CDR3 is CASTSGTGVYEQYF. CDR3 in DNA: TGTGCCAGCACCTCCGGGACAGGGGTATACGAGCAGTACTTC.

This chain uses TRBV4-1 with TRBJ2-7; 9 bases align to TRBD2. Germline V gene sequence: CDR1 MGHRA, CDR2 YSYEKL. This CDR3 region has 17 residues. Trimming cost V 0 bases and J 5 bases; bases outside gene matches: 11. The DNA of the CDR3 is TGCGCCAGCAGCCAAGAGTTCGGACTAGCGTCTCCGGACGAGCAGTACTTC. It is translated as CASSQEFGLASPDEQYF.

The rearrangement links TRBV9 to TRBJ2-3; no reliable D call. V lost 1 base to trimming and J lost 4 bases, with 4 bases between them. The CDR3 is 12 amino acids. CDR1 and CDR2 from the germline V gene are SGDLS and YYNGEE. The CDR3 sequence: CASSVSADTQYF. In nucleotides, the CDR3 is TGTGCCAGCAGCGTATCCGCAGATACGCAGTATTTT.